Sequencing of this T cell receptor beta chain was carried out in a study of T cell repertoires in cytomegalovirus infection. Study details: CMV infection and matching HLA type were both indicated by public TCR beta signatures.

TCRdb independently ran MiXCR on the reads; one entry per CDR3 protein. The sample has tens of thousands of distinct CDR3 sequences; 4% are singletons. This clonotype was picked up many times. Its antigen is still unknown. Study results and limitations: People with CMV and the relevant HLA were identified by cumulative public TCR beta family frequency. CMV-specific TCR beta clonotypes restricted by HLA-C dominated the ex vivo response.

Material: PBMCs. The sequence was collected from a human donor in good health (CMV status not recorded). Some clones in this sample may be carry-over from other donors' samples.

As DNA, the CDR3 is TGCAGTGGCAAGACTAGCGGGAAGATTTACGAGCAGTACTTC. This codes for CSGKTSGKIYEQYF. The gene calls are TRBV20-1 and TRBJ2-7; 11 positions match TRBD2. This CDR3 spans 14 amino acids. With 7 bases clipped from V and 4 bases from J, the junction kept 9 bases outside the gene matches. Germline CDR1 DFQATT, CDR2 SNEGSKA (reference sequence).